The 2 T cell receptor beta chains below all came from one sample that was sequenced in a study of coeliac disease. TCRdb's table, derived via immunoSEQ multiplex PCR, lists solely in-frame clones and lacks some. The data show roughly 4,600 clones, roughly 74% seen once. Material for sequencing was lamina propria lymphocytes from the gut. Source of these receptors: a woman aged 18-29 years with active celiac disease.

J is TRBJ1-5 and V is TRBV28, with D possibly TRBD1 on 6 matching bases. The germline V gene has CDR1 MDHEN and CDR2 SYDVKM. The CDR3 is 15 residues long. The V end lost 3 bases, the J end lost 7 bases, and 16 bases lay between the germline ends. Written as DNA, the CDR3 is TGTGCCAGCAGTTTTGGGTCAGGGGAGAAACAGCCCCAGCATTTT. It translates to CASSFGSGEKQPQHF.

The chain is built from TRBV6-1 and TRBJ1-6; no reliable D call. CDR1 is MNHNS, CDR2 SASEGT, per germline. CDR3 length equals 16 residues. Trimming removed 2 bases from V and 10 bases from J, with 18 bases in between. This CDR3 is CASSEMAGPPSSPLHF. Written as DNA, the CDR3 is TGTGCCAGCAGTGAAATGGCAGGCCCCCCATCATCACCCCTCCACTTT.